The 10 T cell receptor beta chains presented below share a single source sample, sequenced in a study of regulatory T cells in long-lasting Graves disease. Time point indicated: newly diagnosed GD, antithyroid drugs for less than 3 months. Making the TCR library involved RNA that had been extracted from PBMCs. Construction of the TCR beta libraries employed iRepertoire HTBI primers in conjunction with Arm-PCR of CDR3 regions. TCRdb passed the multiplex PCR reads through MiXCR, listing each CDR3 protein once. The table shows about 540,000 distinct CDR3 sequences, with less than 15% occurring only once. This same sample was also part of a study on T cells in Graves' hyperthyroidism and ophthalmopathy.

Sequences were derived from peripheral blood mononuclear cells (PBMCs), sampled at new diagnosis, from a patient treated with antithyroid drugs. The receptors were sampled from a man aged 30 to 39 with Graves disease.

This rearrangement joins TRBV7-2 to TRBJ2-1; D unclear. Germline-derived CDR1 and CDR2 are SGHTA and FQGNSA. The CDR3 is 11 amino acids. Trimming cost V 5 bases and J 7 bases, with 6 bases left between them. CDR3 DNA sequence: TGTGCCAGCAGCGCACAGAATGAGCAGTTCTTC. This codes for CASSAQNEQFF.

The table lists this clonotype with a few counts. DNA of the CDR3: TGTGCCAGCAGAGATTGGGCCCCCTACGAGCAGTACTTC. This translates into CASRDWAPYEQYF. The rearrangement uses TRBV6-1 and TRBJ2-7; unclear D gene. V dropped 6 bases and J dropped 2 bases, with 11 bases sitting between them. The germline V gene encodes CDR1 MNHNS and CDR2 SASEGT. CDR3 length: 13 amino acids.

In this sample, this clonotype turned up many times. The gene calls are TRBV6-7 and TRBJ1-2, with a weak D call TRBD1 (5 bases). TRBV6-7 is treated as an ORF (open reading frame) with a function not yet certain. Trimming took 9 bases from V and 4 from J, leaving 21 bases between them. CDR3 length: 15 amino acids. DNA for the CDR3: TGTGCCAGAGAGGGGACTCACTGCCCCCTCTATGGCTACACCTTC. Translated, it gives CAREGTHCPLYGYTF.

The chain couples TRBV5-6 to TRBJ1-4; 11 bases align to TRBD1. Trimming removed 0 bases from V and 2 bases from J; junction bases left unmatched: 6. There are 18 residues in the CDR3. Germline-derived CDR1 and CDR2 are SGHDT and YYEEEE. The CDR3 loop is CASSLAGQGAGTNEKLFF. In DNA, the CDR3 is TGTGCCAGCAGCTTGGCCGGACAGGGGGCGGGTACTAATGAAAAACTGTTTTTT.

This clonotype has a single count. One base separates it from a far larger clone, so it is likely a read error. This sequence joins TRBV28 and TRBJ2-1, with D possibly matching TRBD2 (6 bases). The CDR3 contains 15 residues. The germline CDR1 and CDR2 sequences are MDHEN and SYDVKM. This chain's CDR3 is CASSLNLASWETQCF. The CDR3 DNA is TGTGCCAGCAGTTTAAATCTAGCGTCCTGGGAGACCCAGTGCTTC.

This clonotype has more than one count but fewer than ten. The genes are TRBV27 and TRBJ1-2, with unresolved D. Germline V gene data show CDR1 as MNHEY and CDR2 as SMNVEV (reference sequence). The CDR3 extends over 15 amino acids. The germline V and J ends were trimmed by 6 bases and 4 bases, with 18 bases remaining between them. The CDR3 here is CASSSSKEGVYGYTF. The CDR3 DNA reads TGTGCCAGCAGCTCCTCCAAAGAAGGCGTCTATGGCTACACCTTC.

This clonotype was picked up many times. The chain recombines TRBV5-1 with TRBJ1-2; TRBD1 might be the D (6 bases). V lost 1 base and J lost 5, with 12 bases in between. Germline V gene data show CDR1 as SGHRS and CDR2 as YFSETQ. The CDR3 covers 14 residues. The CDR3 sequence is CASSLLGALYGYTF. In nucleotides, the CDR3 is TGCGCCAGCAGCTTGCTGGGGGCGCTTTATGGCTACACCTTC.

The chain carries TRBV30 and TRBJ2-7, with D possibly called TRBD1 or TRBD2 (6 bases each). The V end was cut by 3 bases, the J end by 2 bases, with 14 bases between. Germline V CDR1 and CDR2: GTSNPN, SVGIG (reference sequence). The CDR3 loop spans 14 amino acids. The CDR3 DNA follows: TGTGCCTGGAGGGCCACGGAGGGGGCCTACGAGCAGTACTTC. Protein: CAWRATEGAYEQYF.

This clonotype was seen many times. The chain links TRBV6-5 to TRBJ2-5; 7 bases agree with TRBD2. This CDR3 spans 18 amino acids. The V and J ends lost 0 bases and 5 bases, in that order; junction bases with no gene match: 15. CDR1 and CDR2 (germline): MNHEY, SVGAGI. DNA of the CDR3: TGTGCCAGCAGTTACTCGATCTGGGGGGGTGCCGGTAGGGAGACCCAGTACTTC. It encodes CASSYSIWGGAGRETQYF.

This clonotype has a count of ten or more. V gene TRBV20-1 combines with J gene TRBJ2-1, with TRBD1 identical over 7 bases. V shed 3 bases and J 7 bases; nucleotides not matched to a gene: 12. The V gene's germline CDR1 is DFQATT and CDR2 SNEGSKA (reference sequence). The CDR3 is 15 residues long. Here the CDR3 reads CSASGTRDSQNEQFF. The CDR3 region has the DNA TGCAGTGCTAGCGGTACCCGGGACAGTCAGAATGAGCAGTTCTTC.